This entry is about one T cell receptor beta chain. The authors ran a second PCR of 7 to 11 cycles using a sample-barcoded 5' primer and a J-beta primer mix. From the 5' RACE reads, TCRdb called clonotypes with MiXCR, one entry per CDR3 protein. The table has approximately 790,000 distinct CDR3 sequences, approximately 59% seen once. The source of the sample is a study of blood T cells in healthy people across ages. The germline gives CDR1 SNHLY, CDR2 FYNNEI. Deletions cut 3 bases from V and 8 bases from J, with 13 bases between. This CDR3 has 14 residues. The sample comprised blood. This clonotype was sampled from a young man in good health. This sequence joins TRBV2 and TRBJ1-4; D perhaps matches TRBD1 (5 bases). The CDR3 protein is CASSDGGLEEKLFF. The CDR3 region has the DNA TGTGCCAGCAGTGACGGGGGTCTTGAGGAAAAACTGTTTTTT.